Sequencing of this T cell receptor (beta chain) was carried out in a study of T-cell memory formation after mild COVID-19. Study at large: Clustering of TCRs was largely donor specific.

As regards this clonotype: The antigen is not known.

General study results and limits: Contracting CD4+ clones lay largely in CM and EM, with CD8+ ones residing in EMRA. The finding that pre-infection memory included some responding clones suggested that cross-reactive memory joined.

Looked up from germline, CDR1 is SGHRS and CDR2 is YFSETQ. The CDR3 has 14 residues. J gave up 5 bases and V 4 bases, and 8 bases lay outside the gene matches. TCRdb reprocessed the 5' RACE reads with MiXCR, giving one entry per CDR3 protein. The sample lists approximately 210,000 distinct CDR3 sequences, around 30% seen once, with roughly 11% in the top ten. This sequence was found in an adult woman who had mild COVID-19 (a few samples of this study predate the infection). Cell type and time point are not known. Source material: PBMCs or a T cell subset sorted from them (not recorded which). The rearrangement links TRBV5-1 to TRBJ1-1; TRBD1 aligns across 7 bases. CDR3 sequence reads: CASSRPETGTEAFF. DNA for the CDR3: TGCGCCAGCAGCCGTCCGGAGACAGGGACTGAAGCTTTCTTT.